This T cell receptor beta chain was sequenced for a study of molecular identifiers for immune sequencing clone quantification. This clonotype was counted many times. TCRdb analysed the PCR reads with MiXCR anew, one entry per CDR3 protein. The data hold about 640,000 distinct CDR3 sequences, with 20% observed a single time. This CDR3 comprises 17 residues. With V trimmed by 6 bases and J by 2 bases, 14 bases remained unmatched. The chain combines TRBV23-1 with TRBJ2-3; 7 nucleotides line up with TRBD1. TRBV23-1 belongs to the ORF category, with a function that is uncertain. The source of this sequence is a human donor in good health. Some libraries in this study had Jurkat cell RNA spiked in. The sequencing sample was made of naive CD8+ T cells from blood, with Jurkat cell RNA spiked in. Described subset: FACS-sorted CD8+CD4-CCR7+CD45RA+ naive T cells. DNA for the CDR3: TGCGCCAGCAGACCCGCCCGACAGGGAAATAACACAGATACGCAGTATTTT. Translation gives CASRPARQGNNTDTQYF.